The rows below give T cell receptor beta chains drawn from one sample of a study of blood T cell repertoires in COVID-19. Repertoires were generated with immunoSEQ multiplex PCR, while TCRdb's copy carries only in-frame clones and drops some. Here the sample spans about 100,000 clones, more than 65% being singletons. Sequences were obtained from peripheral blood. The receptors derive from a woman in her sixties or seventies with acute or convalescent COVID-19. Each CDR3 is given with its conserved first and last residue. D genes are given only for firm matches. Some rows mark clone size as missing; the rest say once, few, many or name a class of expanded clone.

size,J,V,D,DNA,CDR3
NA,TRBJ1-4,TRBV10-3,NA,TGTGCCATCAGAGTGGGTCGGGATGAAAAACTGTTTTTT,CAIRVGRDEKLFF
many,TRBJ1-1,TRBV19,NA,TGTGCCAGTAGTGCCGCCCATGGAGGAGCTTTCTTT,CASSAAHGGAFF
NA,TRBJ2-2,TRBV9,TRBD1,TGTGCCAGCAGCCCATACAGGGGTCAAACCGGGGAGCTGTTTTTT,CASSPYRGQTGELFF
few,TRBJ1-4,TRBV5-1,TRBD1,TGCGCCAGCAGCTCGCCCGGGACAGGACATGAAAAACTGTTTTTT,CASSSPGTGHEKLFF
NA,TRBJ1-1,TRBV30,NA,TGTGCCTGGACACAGGGCGTCATGAACACTGAAGCTTTCTTT,CAWTQGVMNTEAFF
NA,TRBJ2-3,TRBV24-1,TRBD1,TGTGCCACCAGTGACCCTGACAGGGCAGATACGCAGTATTTT,CATSDPDRADTQYF
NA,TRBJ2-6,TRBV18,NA,TGTGCCAGCTCACCGCTACAGGGAAGTGGGGCCAACGTCCTGACTTTC,CASSPLQGSGANVLTF
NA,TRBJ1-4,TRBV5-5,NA,TGTGCCAGCAGCTCGATGGGGGGAGATAATGAAAAACTGTTTTTT,CASSSMGGDNEKLFF
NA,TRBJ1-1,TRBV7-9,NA,TGTGCCAGCAGCTTAGGGAGGACGGAGAACACTGAAGCTTTCTTT,CASSLGRTENTEAFF
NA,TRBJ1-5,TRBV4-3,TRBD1,TGCGCCAGCAGCCAAGAATCAACGACAGGGAGTAGCAATCAGCCCCAGCATTTT,CASSQESTTGSSNQPQHF
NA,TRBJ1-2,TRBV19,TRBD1,TGTGCCAGTACTCCTCAGAAAGGGGGCGTAATTGGCTACACCTTC,CASTPQKGGVIGYTF
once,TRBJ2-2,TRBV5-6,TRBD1,TGTGCCAGCGGAGAGACAGGGGGGACCGGGGAGCTGTTTTTT,CASGETGGTGELFF
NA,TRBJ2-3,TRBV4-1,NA,TGCGCCAGCACCCAAGGGAGGTCCACAGATACGCAGTATTTT,CASTQGRSTDTQYF
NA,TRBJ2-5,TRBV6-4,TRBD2,TGTGCCAGCAGTGAAGTGGCGGGGGATCAAGAGACCCAGTACTTC,CASSEVAGDQETQYF
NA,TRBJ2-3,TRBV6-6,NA,TGTGCCAGCAGAGGACTCTCTACTGGGGATACGCAGTATTTT,CASRGLSTGDTQYF
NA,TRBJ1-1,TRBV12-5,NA,TGTGCTACTATCAGGGGTGCTGAAGCTTTCTTT,CATIRGAEAFF
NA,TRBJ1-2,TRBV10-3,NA,TGTGCCATCAGTGTGGCCCCCGCGACAGAAGGCTACACCTTC,CAISVAPATEGYTF
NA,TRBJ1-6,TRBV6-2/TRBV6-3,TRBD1,TGTGCCAGCAGCCGGACAGGGGGCAATTCACCCCTCCACTTT,CASSRTGGNSPLHF
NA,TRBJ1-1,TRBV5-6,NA,TGTGCCAGCAGCTTGGCCGCTAGATGGGGGGACACTGAAGCTTTCTTT,CASSLAARWGDTEAFF
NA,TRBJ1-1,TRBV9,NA,TGTGCCAGCAGCGTATCAAAGAACACTGAAGCTTTCTTT,CASSVSKNTEAFF
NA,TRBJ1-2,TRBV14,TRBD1,TGTGCCAGCAGCCAACCAGGGGGGATTTCTAACTATGGCTACACCTTC,CASSQPGGISNYGYTF
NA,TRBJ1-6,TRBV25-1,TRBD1,TGTGCCAGCAGCGGCAGGGGGCTTAATTCACCCCTCCACTTT,CASSGRGLNSPLHF
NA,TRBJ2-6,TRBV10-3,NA,TGTGCCATCAGTGAGTCCAGATCCTCTGGGGCCAACGTCCTGACTTTC,CAISESRSSGANVLTF